Listed below are T cell receptor beta chains from one sample, sequenced in a study of cytomegalovirus exposure and HLA in healthy donors. TCRdb's copy holds only in-frame clones and misses some; the assay was immunoSEQ multiplex PCR. This sample yields fewer than 75,000 clones, of which about 82% are seen a single time; less than 5% belongs to the top ten. The sequenced material came from PBMCs. The receptors here all came from a woman under 40 in good health and CMV-seronegative. The CDR3 runs from the conserved cysteine through the conserved F or W. A D gene is named only where the DNA matches it firmly. Size values are once, few and many counts, or a class for expanded clones, and some rows have none.

D gene	J gene	V gene	clone size	CDR3 DNA	CDR3 protein
NA	TRBJ2-1	TRBV10-3	NA	TGTGCCATCAGTGTGGGGGGGGCGTCTGATGAGCAGTTCTTC	CAISVGGASDEQFF
NA	TRBJ1-6	TRBV6-5	NA	TGTGCCAGCAGACCCGGGGGCGGGGGACCCCTCCACTTT	CASRPGGGGPLHF
NA	TRBJ1-2	TRBV7-9	NA	TGTGCCAGCAGCCCCCTTACAGGAAACTATGGCTACACCTTC	CASSPLTGNYGYTF
TRBD1	TRBJ1-6	TRBV28	NA	TGTGCCAGCAGTTGGGGGGGCGGACAGGGAGATTCACCCCTCCACTTT	CASSWGGGQGDSPLHF
NA	TRBJ2-2	TRBV18	few	TGTGCCAGCTCACCGGATGGACAGCCGAACACCGGGGAGCTGTTTTTT	CASSPDGQPNTGELFF
NA	TRBJ1-4	TRBV2	few	TGTGCCAGCGGACAGACCGATAATGAAAAACTGTTTTTT	CASGQTDNEKLFF
TRBD1	TRBJ1-2	TRBV10-1	NA	TGCGCCAGCAGTCATGACAGGGCCTATGGCTACACCTTC	CASSHDRAYGYTF
NA	TRBJ2-3	TRBV30	NA	TGTGCCTGGAACCAGGGGGCGGGGGGCACAGATACGCAGTATTTT	CAWNQGAGGTDTQYF
NA	TRBJ2-1	TRBV10-3	NA	TGTGCCTCCTGGGGGCAGAACAATGAGCAGTTCTTC	CASWGQNNEQFF
NA	TRBJ2-7	TRBV30	NA	TGTGCCTGGAGTGTACCGGGAAGAGGCGAGCAGTACTTC	CAWSVPGRGEQYF
NA	TRBJ1-3	TRBV29-1	NA	TGCAGCGCCGGAGGGGCGAGCTCTGGAAACACCATATATTTT	CSAGGASSGNTIYF
NA	TRBJ2-3	TRBV5-6	NA	TGTGCCAGCAGCTTGGCCGGCGGAGATACGCAGTATTTT	CASSLAGGDTQYF
NA	TRBJ1-3	TRBV30	NA	TGTGCCTGGATGCAGGGAAACACCATATATTTT	CAWMQGNTIYF
TRBD1	TRBJ1-5	TRBV6-4	NA	TGTCTCGACAGGGCGAGGAAGAGCAATCAGCCCCAGCATTTT	CLDRARKSNQPQHF
TRBD1	TRBJ1-2	TRBV9	NA	TGTGCCAGCAGCACAACCCGGGACAGCCCCTATGGCTACACCTTC	CASSTTRDSPYGYTF
NA	TRBJ1-5	TRBV10-2	NA	TGCGCCAGCAGTGAGCAAGGCAGGCAGCCCCAGCATTTT	CASSEQGRQPQHF
TRBD2	TRBJ2-7	TRBV30	NA	TGTGCCTGGAGTCCACTAGCGGGAGTGTCCTACGAGCAGTACTTC	CAWSPLAGVSYEQYF
NA	TRBJ2-3	TRBV25-1	NA	TGTGCCAGCAGTGCCGCGGATACGCAGTATTTT	CASSAADTQYF
TRBD2	TRBJ2-6	TRBV6-1	NA	TGTGCCAGCACGGGGGGGGCTGGGGCCAACGTCCTGACTTTC	CASTGGAGANVLTF
NA	TRBJ2-5	TRBV25-1	once	TGTGCCAGCAGTGAAGGGGGCGGGGGAGAGACCCAGTACTTC	CASSEGGGGETQYF
TRBD1	TRBJ2-1	TRBV6-5	once	TGTGCCAGCGAGACCCGGGACAGGGGCCATGAGCAGTTCTTC	CASETRDRGHEQFF
NA	TRBJ1-2	TRBV5-1	NA	TGCGCCAGCAGCTTGCAAGCGGGGGGCGGCTACACCTTC	CASSLQAGGGYTF
NA	TRBJ1-5	TRBV28	NA	TGTGCCAGCAGAACCGGGAATCAGCCCCAGCATTTT	CASRTGNQPQHF
NA	TRBJ2-2	TRBV4-2	NA	TGTGCCAGCAGCCAAGTGGGCAGTGGGTCCGGGGAGCTGTTTTTT	CASSQVGSGSGELFF
NA	TRBJ2-3	TRBV10-2	few	TGCGCCAGCATGAGGGCCACAGATACGCAGTATTTT	CASMRATDTQYF
TRBD1	TRBJ2-7	TRBV7-8	NA	TGTGCCAGCAGCTCCCCGGACAGGGCTGGCTACGAGCAGTACTTC	CASSSPDRAGYEQYF
TRBD1	TRBJ1-3	TRBV30	NA	TGTGCCTGGAGTAGGGGGACAGGGGGCACACAGCCCGGAAACACCATATATTTT	CAWSRGTGGTQPGNTIYF
TRBD1	TRBJ1-2	TRBV4-3	NA	TGCGCCAGCAGCCAGTCGACAGGGGGTAGTGGTAAATATGGCTACACCTTC	CASSQSTGGSGKYGYTF
TRBD1	TRBJ2-5	TRBV11-2	NA	TGTGCCAGCAGCAACCCCCGACAGGGGACTCGTGGGACCCAGTACTTC	CASSNPRQGTRGTQYF
NA	TRBJ1-2	TRBV28	NA	TGTGCCAGCAGCGTCTTAACGGGAGGCTACACCTTC	CASSVLTGGYTF
NA	TRBJ2-7	TRBV10-1	NA	TGCGCCAGCAGTGAGTCAGGGGCCTACGAGCAGTACTTC	CASSESGAYEQYF
TRBD2	TRBJ2-7	TRBV6-1	NA	TGTGCCAGCAGACAGACTAGCGGGGAATTCTACGAGCAGTACTTC	CASRQTSGEFYEQYF
NA	TRBJ1-4	TRBV6-1	few	TGTGCCAGCAGCCGGGACTTGGAGGGGGAAAAACTGTTTTTT	CASSRDLEGEKLFF
NA	TRBJ1-6	TRBV4-1	NA	TGCGCCAGCAGCCAAGGACCCCCAGGGTTTAGTAATTCACCCCTCCACTTT	CASSQGPPGFSNSPLHF
TRBD2	TRBJ2-1	TRBV27	once	TGTGCCAGCAGTTTACCTGCCAGGACTAGCGGGAGGCACACTGGTGAGCAGTTCTTC	CASSLPARTSGRHTGEQFF
TRBD1	TRBJ1-1	TRBV29-1	NA	TGCAGCGGGTGGGACAGGGCCATTAACACTGAAGCTTTCTTT	CSGWDRAINTEAFF
TRBD1	TRBJ1-6	TRBV30	NA	TGTGCCTGGAGTTTCGACAGGGTAATCTCACCCCTCCACTTT	CAWSFDRVISPLHF
NA	TRBJ2-7	TRBV6-5	NA	TGTGCCAGCAGTACCAGGGGAACCAAGAACGAGCAGTACTTC	CASSTRGTKNEQYF
TRBD1	TRBJ1-4	TRBV7-9	NA	TGTGCCAGCAACTTGGACAGGGGAAATGAAAAACTGTTTTTT	CASNLDRGNEKLFF
NA	TRBJ2-1	TRBV7-8	once	TGTGCCAGCAGCTTAGGGCGTCCGGGAGAGCAGTTCTTC	CASSLGRPGEQFF
NA	TRBJ2-1	TRBV10-1	NA	TGCGCCAGCAGTGAGATTCCGGGCCCGGGGGTGGGGCAGTTCTTC	CASSEIPGPGVGQFF
TRBD1	TRBJ1-1	TRBV30	NA	TGTGCCTGGACGGGACAGTTGAACACTGAAGCTTTCTTT	CAWTGQLNTEAFF
TRBD1	TRBJ1-5	TRBV28	NA	TGTGCCAGCAGTTGGGGACAGCGATTCAATCAGCCCCAGCATTTT	CASSWGQRFNQPQHF
NA	TRBJ1-1	TRBV4-3	NA	TGCGCCAGCAGCCACGTTCTCGGGAACACTGAAGCTTTCTTT	CASSHVLGNTEAFF
TRBD2	TRBJ2-1	TRBV11-3	NA	TGTGCCAGCAGCTATCGGACTAGCGGGAGTCATGAGCAGTTCTTC	CASSYRTSGSHEQFF
NA	TRBJ2-7	TRBV30	few	TGTGCCTACAGCGGGTTCGCCTACGAGCAGTACTTC	CAYSGFAYEQYF
TRBD1	TRBJ1-6	TRBV6-6	NA	TGTGCCAGCAGTTCCCGACAGGGGACGAATTCACCCCTCCACTTT	CASSSRQGTNSPLHF
NA	TRBJ1-6	TRBV30	NA	TGTGCCTGGAGTGTAACAGGACCTAATTCACCCCTCCACTTT	CAWSVTGPNSPLHF
NA	TRBJ1-3	TRBV20-1	NA	TGCAGTGCGGCCTCTGGAAACACCATATATTTT	CSAASGNTIYF
NA	TRBJ1-5	TRBV28	NA	TGTGCCAGCAGTCAGAGTCTAGGCAATCAGCCCCAGCATTTT	CASSQSLGNQPQHF
NA	TRBJ2-1	TRBV15	NA	TGTGCCACCAGCGAAAGAGGGACTGCTAATGAGCAGTTCTTC	CATSERGTANEQFF
NA	TRBJ2-5	TRBV30	few	TGTGCCTGGAGTCTCACAGGATCAGAGACCCAGTACTTC	CAWSLTGSETQYF
NA	TRBJ2-7	TRBV11-2	NA	TGTGCCAGCAGCGAACAGGGTTACGAGCAGTACTTC	CASSEQGYEQYF